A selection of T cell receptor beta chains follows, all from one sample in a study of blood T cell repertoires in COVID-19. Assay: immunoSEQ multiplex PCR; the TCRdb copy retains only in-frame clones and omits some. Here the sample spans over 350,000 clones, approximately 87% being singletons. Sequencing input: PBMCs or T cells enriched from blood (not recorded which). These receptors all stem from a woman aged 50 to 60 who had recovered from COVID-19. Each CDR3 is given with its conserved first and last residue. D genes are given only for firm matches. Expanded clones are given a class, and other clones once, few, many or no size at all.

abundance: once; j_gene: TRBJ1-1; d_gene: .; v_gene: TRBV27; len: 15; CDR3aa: CASSPTPGALPEAFF; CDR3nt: TGTGCCAGCAGTCCAACCCCAGGGGCCTTGCCTGAAGCTTTCTTT
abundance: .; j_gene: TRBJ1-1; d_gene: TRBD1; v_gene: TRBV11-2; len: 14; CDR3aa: CASSLGQGSTEAFF; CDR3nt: TGTGCCAGCAGTCTTGGACAGGGCTCCACTGAAGCTTTCTTT
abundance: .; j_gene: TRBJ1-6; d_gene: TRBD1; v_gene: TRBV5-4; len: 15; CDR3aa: CASSAGQGSDSPLHF; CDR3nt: TGTGCCAGCAGCGCCGGACAGGGATCTGATTCACCCCTCCACTTT
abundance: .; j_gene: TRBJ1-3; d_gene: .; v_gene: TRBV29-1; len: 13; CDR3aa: CSVGIGSGNTIYF; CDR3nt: TGCAGCGTTGGAATCGGCTCTGGAAACACCATATATTTT
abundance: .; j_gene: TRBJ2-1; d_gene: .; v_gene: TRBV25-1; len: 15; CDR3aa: CASSETRTVNNEQFF; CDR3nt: TGTGCCAGCAGTGAAACCCGGACAGTAAACAATGAGCAGTTCTTC
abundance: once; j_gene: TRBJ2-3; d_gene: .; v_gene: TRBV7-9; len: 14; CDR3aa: CASSLYVSTDTQYF; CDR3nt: TGTGCCAGCAGCCTATATGTGAGCACAGATACGCAGTATTTT
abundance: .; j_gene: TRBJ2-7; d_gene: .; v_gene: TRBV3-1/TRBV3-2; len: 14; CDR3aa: CASSLGQGAYEQYF; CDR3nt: TGTGCCAGCAGCCTGGGGCAGGGTGCCTACGAGCAGTACTTC
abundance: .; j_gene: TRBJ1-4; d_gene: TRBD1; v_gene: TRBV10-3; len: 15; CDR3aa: CAISESQGVGEKLFF; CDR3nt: TGTGCCATCAGTGAGTCACAGGGGGTGGGTGAAAAACTGTTTTTT
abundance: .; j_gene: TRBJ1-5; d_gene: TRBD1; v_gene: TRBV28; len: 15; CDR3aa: CASRKTGLLGQPQHF; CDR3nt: TGTGCCAGCAGGAAGACAGGGCTCCTCGGTCAGCCCCAGCATTTT
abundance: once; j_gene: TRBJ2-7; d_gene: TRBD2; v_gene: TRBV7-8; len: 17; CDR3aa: CASSSSPPLAGVYEQYF; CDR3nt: TGTGCCAGCAGCTCCAGTCCCCCCCTAGCGGGGGTCTACGAGCAGTACTTC
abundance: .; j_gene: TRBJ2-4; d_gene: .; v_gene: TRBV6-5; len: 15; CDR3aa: CASSYRSVAKNIQYF; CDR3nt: TGTGCCAGCAGTTATCGTAGCGTGGCCAAAAACATTCAGTACTTC
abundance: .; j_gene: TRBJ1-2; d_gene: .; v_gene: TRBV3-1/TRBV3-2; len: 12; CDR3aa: CASSQGVSSYTF; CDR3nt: TGTGCCAGCAGCCAAGGTGTCTCTAGTTACACCTTC
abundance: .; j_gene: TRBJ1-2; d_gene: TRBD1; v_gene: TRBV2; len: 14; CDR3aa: CASSGAGGYGGYTF; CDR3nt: TGTGCCAGCAGTGGGGCAGGGGGCTACGGTGGCTACACCTTC
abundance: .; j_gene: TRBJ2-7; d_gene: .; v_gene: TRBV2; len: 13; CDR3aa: CASSDRLPYEQYF; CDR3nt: TGTGCCAGCAGTGACAGGTTACCCTACGAGCAGTACTTC
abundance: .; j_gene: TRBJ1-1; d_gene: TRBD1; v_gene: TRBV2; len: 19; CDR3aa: CASSEWDRGPYAGNTEAFF; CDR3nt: TGTGCCAGCAGTGAATGGGACAGGGGGCCTTACGCCGGGAACACTGAAGCTTTCTTT
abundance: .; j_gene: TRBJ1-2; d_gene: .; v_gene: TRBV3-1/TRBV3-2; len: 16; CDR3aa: CASSKGHDGTPYGYTF; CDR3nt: TGTGCCAGCAGCAAGGGACACGATGGGACACCCTATGGCTACACCTTC
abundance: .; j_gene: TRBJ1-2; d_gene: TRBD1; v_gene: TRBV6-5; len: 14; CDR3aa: CASSPPQGGRGYTF; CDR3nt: TGTGCCAGCAGTCCGCCTCAGGGGGGACGAGGCTACACCTTC
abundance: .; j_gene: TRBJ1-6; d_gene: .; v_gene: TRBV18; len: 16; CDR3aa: CASSPTDRTYNSPLHF; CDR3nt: TGTGCCAGCTCACCAACAGACCGTACCTATAATTCACCCCTCCACTTT
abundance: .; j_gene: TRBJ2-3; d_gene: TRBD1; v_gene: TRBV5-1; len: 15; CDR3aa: CASSIRDRATDTQYF; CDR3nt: TGCGCCAGCAGCATCCGGGACAGGGCAACAGATACGCAGTATTTT
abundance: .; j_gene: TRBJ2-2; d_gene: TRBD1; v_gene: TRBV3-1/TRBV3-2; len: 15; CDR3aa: CASSQATGGTGELFF; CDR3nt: TGTGCCAGCAGCCAAGCTACAGGGGGCACCGGGGAGCTGTTTTTT
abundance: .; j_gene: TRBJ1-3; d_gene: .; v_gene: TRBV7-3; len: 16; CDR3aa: CASSFPGKTSGNTIYF; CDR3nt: TGTGCCAGCAGCTTCCCAGGGAAGACCTCTGGAAACACCATATATTTT